Given below is one T cell receptor (beta chain) in context. At one of its ends the junction is not consistent with the germline gene, which may arise from a read error. This entry belongs to a study of blood T cell repertoires in COVID-19. The germline gives CDR1 SGHNT, CDR2 YYREEE (reference sequence). The CDR3 runs 15 residues. Clones were sequenced by immunoSEQ multiplex PCR, and TCRdb holds only the in-frame ones, with some missing. The sample gives about 240,000 clones, over 75% of which show up once; more than 1.5% is in the top ten. The sequenced material came from peripheral blood. This sequence originates from a man aged 30-40 years who had recovered from COVID-19. V gene TRBV5-4 combines with J gene TRBJ2-3; 11 nucleotides agree with TRBD2. The chain's CDR3 is CASRLGLAGTDTQYF. In DNA, the CDR3 is TGTGCCAGCAGATTGGGACTAGCGGGCACAGATACGCAGTATTTT.